The rows below give T cell receptor beta chains drawn from one sample of a study of T cells after yellow fever vaccination. Each CDR3 protein is one row after TCRdb ran MiXCR on the 5' RACE reads. The table includes a few hundred thousand distinct CDR3 sequences, roughly 5% detected once. The starting material was CD4+ T cells sorted from PBMCs, obtained on the day of the yellow fever booster vaccination. The receptors derive from a man aged 18 to 30 who received the YFV17D yellow fever vaccine. Both conserved end residues are part of each CDR3. D genes are given only for firm matches. Clone size is stated in some rows and not others, as once, few, many or a class when expanded.

>-|TRBV27|TRBJ1-5|-
CASSSPGGSQPQHF
TGTGCCAGCAGTTCTCCTGGGGGGTCACAGCCCCAGCATTTT
>TRBD2|TRBV7-2|TRBJ2-2|few
CASSWGGYDTGELFF
TGTGCCAGCAGCTGGGGGGGTTATGACACCGGGGAGCTGTTTTTT
>-|TRBV5-4|TRBJ1-2|many
CASRSGTDNYGYTF
TGTGCCAGCCGTTCCGGGACGGATAACTATGGCTACACCTTC
>-|TRBV20-1|TRBJ1-2|-
CSAPVEGANYGYTF
TGCAGTGCTCCCGTCGAGGGTGCGAACTATGGCTACACCTTC
>-|TRBV2|TRBJ2-2|few
CASSFSGINTGELFF
TGTGCCAGCAGCTTCTCGGGGATAAACACCGGGGAGCTGTTTTTT
>TRBD2|TRBV12-3/TRBV12-4|TRBJ2-6|few
CASSSGRGSGANVLTF
TGTGCCAGCAGTTCTGGGAGGGGCTCTGGGGCCAACGTCCTGACTTTC
>-|TRBV5-1|TRBJ1-1|few
CASSLSLGGVGTEAFF
TGCGCCAGCAGCTTATCCCTTGGGGGGGTAGGGACTGAAGCTTTCTTT
>TRBD2|TRBV5-1|TRBJ2-1|-
CASSNLSGGVYNEQFF
TGCGCCAGCAGCAACCTTAGCGGGGGGGTTTACAATGAGCAGTTCTTC
>-|TRBV25-1|TRBJ2-3|few
CASSGRTSTDTQYF
TGTGCCAGCAGTGGGAGGACTAGCACAGATACGCAGTATTTT
>-|TRBV10-3|TRBJ2-7|many
CAIHKGGGDEQYF
TGTGCCATCCATAAGGGGGGGGGCGACGAGCAGTACTTC
>-|TRBV3-1|TRBJ1-2|-
CASSQSEARVYGYTF
TGTGCCAGCAGCCAAAGCGAGGCCCGAGTTTATGGCTACACCTTC
>TRBD1|TRBV7-2|TRBJ2-1|many
CASSRPTTGGSYNEQFF
TGTGCCAGCAGCCGACCGACTACAGGGGGGTCCTACAATGAGCAGTTCTTC
>-|TRBV5-1|TRBJ2-5|-
CASSLARDGQETQYF
TGCGCCAGCAGCTTGGCCCGGGATGGCCAAGAGACCCAGTACTTC
>-|TRBV7-3|TRBJ2-3|-
CASSLGWTGGGTQYF
TGTGCCAGCAGCTTGGGATGGACCGGGGGAGGTACGCAGTATTTT
>TRBD1|TRBV12-3/TRBV12-4|TRBJ2-5|-
CASSLDQGDRGVRETQYF
TGTGCCAGCAGTTTAGACCAGGGGGACAGGGGAGTTCGGGAGACCCAGTACTTC
>-|TRBV6-2/TRBV6-3|TRBJ2-2|few
CASSRADTGELFF
TGTGCCAGCAGCAGGGCGGACACCGGGGAGCTGTTTTTT
>-|TRBV7-9|TRBJ1-2|many
CASSRGGGYGYTF
TGTGCCAGCAGCCGCGGAGGCGGCTATGGCTACACCTTC
>TRBD1|TRBV5-5|TRBJ1-2|many
CASSLRTGVGIYGYTF
TGTGCCAGCAGCTTGAGGACAGGGGTTGGAATTTATGGCTACACCTTC
>-|TRBV12-3/TRBV12-4|TRBJ2-2|-
CASKKTGRRGAVFF
-
>-|TRBV20-1|TRBJ2-5|few
CSARDLGQTQYF
TGCAGTGCTAGAGATTTAGGCCAGACCCAGTACTTC
>-|TRBV10-3|TRBJ2-7|many
CAIVSRGQYF
TGTGCCATCGTATCAAGGGGGCAGTACTTC
>TRBD2|TRBV7-9|TRBJ2-7|few
CASSFRRGVAYEQYF
TGTGCCAGCAGCTTCAGGCGGGGGGTAGCCTACGAGCAGTACTTC
>-|TRBV5-1|TRBJ1-1|-
CASSLEVTLQGEAFF
TGCGCCAGCAGCTTGGAGGTCACCTTACAAGGTGAAGCTTTCTTT
>-|TRBV11-2|TRBJ1-1|few
CASSFSWMMNTEAFF
TGTGCCAGCAGCTTCTCCTGGATGATGAACACTGAAGCTTTCTTT
>-|TRBV5-4|TRBJ2-1|-
CASSSTARFNEQFF
TGTGCCAGCAGCTCGACTGCCCGATTTAATGAGCAGTTCTTC
>-|TRBV6-6|TRBJ1-5|few
CASSYGEPQHF
TGTGCCAGCAGTTACGGCGAGCCCCAGCATTTT
>TRBD2|TRBV28|TRBJ2-3|-
CASRGGEETQYF
TGTGCCAGCAGGGGAGGGGAGGAGACGCAGTATTTT
>-|TRBV20-1|TRBJ2-5|-
CSASPRETQYF
TGCAGTGCCAGCCCTCGAGAGACCCAGTACTTC
>-|TRBV24-1|TRBJ2-2|many
CATQDTTGPGELFF
TGTGCCACCCAGGATACAACCGGGCCCGGGGAGCTGTTTTTT
>-|TRBV24-1|TRBJ2-2|many
CATSDYAGRDTGELFF
TGTGCCACCAGTGATTACGCGGGGCGGGACACCGGGGAGCTGTTTTTT
>-|TRBV4-1|TRBJ1-3|-
CASSQERGASGNTIYF
TGCGCCAGCAGCCAAGAACGGGGGGCAAGTGGAAACACCATATATTTT
>-|TRBV20-1|TRBJ2-3|-
CSAEEGGQYF
TGCAGTGCTGAGGAAGGGGGGCAGTATTTT
>-|TRBV20-1|TRBJ2-2|many
CSARDSPYTGELFF
TGCAGTGCTAGAGATTCCCCGTACACCGGGGAGCTGTTTTTT
>-|TRBV10-3|TRBJ1-1|-
CAISYRTNTEAFF
TGTGCCATCAGTTACAGGACGAACACTGAAGCTTTCTTT
>TRBD2|TRBV2|TRBJ2-3|few
CANQRGWADTQYF
TGTGCCAACCAGCGGGGGTGGGCAGATACGCAGTATTTT
>TRBD1|TRBV12-5|TRBJ1-1|-
CASGLRVPGQGITEAFF
TGTGCTAGTGGTTTGAGGGTTCCGGGACAGGGGATCACTGAAGCTTTCTTT
>-|TRBV12-3/TRBV12-4|TRBJ1-2|few
CASSLFPSRGGAEGYTF
TGTGCCAGCAGTTTATTCCCGTCTCGGGGGGGCGCTGAGGGCTACACCTTC
>-|TRBV28|TRBJ1-5|-
CASSFTNQPQHF
TGTGCCAGCAGTTTTACGAATCAGCCCCAGCATTTT
>-|TRBV12-3/TRBV12-4|TRBJ1-1|-
CASQTRGKEAFF
TGTGCCAGCCAGACCAGGGGAAAGGAAGCTTTCTTT
>-|TRBV5-1|TRBJ2-7|-
CASRQGGYEQYF
TGCGCCAGCAGACAGGGAGGGTACGAGCAGTACTTC
>-|TRBV7-2|TRBJ1-1|many
CASSVQPNTEAFF
TGTGCCAGCAGCGTACAGCCGAACACTGAAGCTTTCTTT
>-|TRBV30|TRBJ1-5|few
CAWSFDGDQPQHF
TGTGCCTGGAGTTTCGATGGAGATCAGCCCCAGCATTTT
>-|TRBV20-1|TRBJ2-6|-
CSARGGNSGANVLTF
TGCAGTGCTAGAGGGGGGAACTCTGGGGCCAACGTCCTGACTTTC
>-|TRBV10-3|TRBJ2-3|few
CAISELSAASTDTQYF
TGTGCCATCAGTGAGTTGTCAGCGGCGAGCACAGATACGCAGTATTTT
>TRBD1|TRBV24-1|TRBJ1-4|-
CATSDTAGTGNEKLFF
TGTGCCACCAGTGATACCGCCGGGACAGGGAATGAAAAACTGTTTTTT